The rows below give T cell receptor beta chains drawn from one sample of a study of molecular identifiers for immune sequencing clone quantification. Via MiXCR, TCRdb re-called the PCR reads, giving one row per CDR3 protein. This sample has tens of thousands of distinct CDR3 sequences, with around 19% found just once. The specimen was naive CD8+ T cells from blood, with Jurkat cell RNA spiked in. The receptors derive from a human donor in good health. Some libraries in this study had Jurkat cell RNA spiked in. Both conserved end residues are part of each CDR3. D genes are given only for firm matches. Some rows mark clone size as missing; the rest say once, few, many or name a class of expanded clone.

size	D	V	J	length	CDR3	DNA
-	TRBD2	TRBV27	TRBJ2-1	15	CASSNIAGGRSEQFF	TGTGCCAGCAGTAATATAGCGGGAGGGCGGAGTGAGCAGTTCTTC
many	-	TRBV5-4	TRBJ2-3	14	CASSLVVGTDTQYF	TGTGCCAGCAGCTTAGTCGTTGGCACAGATACGCAGTATTTT
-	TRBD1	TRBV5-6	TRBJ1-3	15	CASSLRTGAGNTIYF	TGTGCCAGCAGCTTGCGGACAGGGGCTGGAAACACCATATATTTT
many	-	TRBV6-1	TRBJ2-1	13	CASSDGNYNEQFF	TGTGCCAGCAGTGATGGCAACTACAATGAGCAGTTCTTC
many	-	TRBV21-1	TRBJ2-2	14	CASSQLSEAGELFF	TGTGCCAGCAGCCAACTCTCCGAGGCCGGGGAGCTGTTTTTT
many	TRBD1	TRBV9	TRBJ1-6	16	CASSASPGGYNSPLHF	TGTGCCAGCAGCGCGTCTCCAGGGGGCTACAATTCACCCCTCCACTTT
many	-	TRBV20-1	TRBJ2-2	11	CSAEGTGELFF	TGCAGTGCTGAAGGGACCGGGGAGCTGTTTTTT
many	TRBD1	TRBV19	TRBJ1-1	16	CASARDRGLWNTEAFF	TGTGCCTCTGCGAGGGACAGGGGGCTTTGGAACACTGAAGCTTTCTTT
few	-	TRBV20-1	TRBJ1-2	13	CSARVSGGYGYTF	TGCAGTGCTAGAGTTTCGGGGGGGTATGGCTACACCTTC
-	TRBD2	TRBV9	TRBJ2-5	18	CASSHHRTSGRALETQYF	TGTGCCAGCAGCCATCATCGGACTAGCGGGAGGGCATTGGAGACCCAGTACTTC
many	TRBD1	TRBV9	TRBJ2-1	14	CASSPRDSSNEQFF	TGTGCCAGCAGCCCCCGGGACAGCTCCAATGAGCAGTTCTTC
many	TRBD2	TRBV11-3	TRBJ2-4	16	CASTPSGGLTKNIQYF	TGTGCCAGCACCCCCAGCGGGGGGCTCACCAAAAACATTCAGTACTTC
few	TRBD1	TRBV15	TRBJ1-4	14	CATSYRGPGEKLFF	TGTGCCACCAGCTACAGGGGCCCGGGGGAAAAACTGTTTTTT
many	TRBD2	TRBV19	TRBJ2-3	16	CASSIWSSGGTDTQYF	TGTGCCAGTAGTATTTGGTCTAGCGGTGGCACAGATACGCAGTATTTT
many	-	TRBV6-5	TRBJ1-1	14	CASSQQGQGTEAFF	TGTGCCAGCAGCCAACAGGGCCAGGGCACTGAAGCTTTCTTT
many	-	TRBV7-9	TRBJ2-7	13	CASSLALRDEQYF	TGTGCCAGCAGCCTTGCCCTGAGGGACGAGCAGTACTTC
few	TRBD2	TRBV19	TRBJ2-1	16	CASSIVALAGNNEQFF	TGTGCCAGTAGTATAGTGGCCCTAGCGGGGAACAATGAGCAGTTCTTC
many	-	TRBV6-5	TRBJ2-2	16	CASSYSLNGNTGELFF	TGTGCCAGCAGTTACTCGCTTAACGGGAACACCGGGGAGCTGTTTTTT
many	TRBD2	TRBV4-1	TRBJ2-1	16	CASSYRVGRPDNEQFF	TGCGCCAGCAGCTACCGGGTCGGGAGGCCGGACAATGAGCAGTTCTTC
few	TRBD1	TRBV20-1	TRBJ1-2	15	CSRRDRGSTRYGYTF	TGCAGTCGCCGGGACAGGGGGAGTACGCGCTATGGCTACACCTTC
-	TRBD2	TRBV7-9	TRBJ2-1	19	CASSALGREAISSYNEQFF	TGTGCCAGCAGCGCCTTGGGGCGGGAGGCGATCAGCTCCTACAATGAGCAGTTCTTC
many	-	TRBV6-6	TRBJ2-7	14	CASSLRQADYEQYF	TGTGCCAGCAGTTTGAGACAGGCAGACTACGAGCAGTACTTC
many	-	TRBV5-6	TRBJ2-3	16	CASSLLESTSTDTQYF	TGTGCCAGCAGCTTACTAGAATCAACTAGCACAGATACGCAGTATTTT
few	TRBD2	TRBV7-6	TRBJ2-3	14	CASSQTSGSSPQYF	TGTGCCAGCAGCCAGACTAGCGGGAGTTCTCCCCAGTATTTT
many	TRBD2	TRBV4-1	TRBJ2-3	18	CASSQDLGLAGTPDTQYF	TGCGCCAGCAGCCAAGATCTAGGACTAGCGGGGACCCCAGATACGCAGTATTTT
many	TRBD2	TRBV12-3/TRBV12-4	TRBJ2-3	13	CASSRTSADTQYF	TGTGCCAGCAGCCGGACTAGTGCAGATACGCAGTATTTT
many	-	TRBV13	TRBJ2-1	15	CASSSRGAGYNEQFF	TGTGCCAGCAGTTCCAGGGGGGCCGGGTACAATGAGCAGTTCTTC
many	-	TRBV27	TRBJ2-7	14	CASSFTGSSYEQYF	TGTGCCAGCAGTTTCACCGGTAGCTCCTACGAGCAGTACTTC
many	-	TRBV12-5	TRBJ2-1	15	CASGLVQGYYNEQFF	TGTGCTAGTGGTTTGGTACAGGGCTATTACAATGAGCAGTTCTTC